Below, one TCR beta chain is given with its context. Between the trimmed V and J ends, which lost 6 bases and 3 bases, there was a span of 13 bases. The CDR3 consists of 14 residues. CDR1 is MNHEY, CDR2 SVGAGI, per germline. A modified ARM-PCR protocol with three rounds of nested PCR amplified TCRbeta. MiXCR, run by TCRdb on the multiplex PCR reads, gives a single entry per CDR3 protein. The table shows more than 120,000 distinct CDR3 sequences, with approximately 66% occurring only once. The template was RNA from unsorted bulk tissue. These data are taken from a study of tumor and adjacent non-tumor tissue in lung cancer. Study as a whole: Patients were aged about 30 to 80, 9 to 10 men and 5 women, stage I to III.

The chain is built from TRBV6-5 and TRBJ2-3; perhaps D is TRBD1 or TRBD2 (5 bases each). The receptor's source is a man aged 55 to 69 with small cell lung cancer. Sequenced: lung tumor tissue. The CDR3 nucleotides are TGTGCCAGCAGACCGGGACGGGGTACAGATACGCAGTATTTT. Its translation is CASRPGRGTDTQYF.